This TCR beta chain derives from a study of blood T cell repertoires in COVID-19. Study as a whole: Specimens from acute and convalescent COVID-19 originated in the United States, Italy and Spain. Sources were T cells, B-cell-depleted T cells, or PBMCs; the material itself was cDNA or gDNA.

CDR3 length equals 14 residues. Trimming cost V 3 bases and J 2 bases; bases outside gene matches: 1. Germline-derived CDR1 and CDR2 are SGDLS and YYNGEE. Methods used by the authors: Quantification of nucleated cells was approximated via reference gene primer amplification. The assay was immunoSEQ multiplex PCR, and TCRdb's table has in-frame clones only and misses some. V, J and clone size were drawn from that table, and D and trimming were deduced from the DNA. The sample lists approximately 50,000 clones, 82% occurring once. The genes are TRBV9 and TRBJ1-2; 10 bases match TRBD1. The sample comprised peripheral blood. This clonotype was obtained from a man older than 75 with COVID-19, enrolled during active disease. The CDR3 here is CASSAGQGNYGYTF. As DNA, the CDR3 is TGTGCCAGCAGCGCGGGACAGGGGAACTATGGCTACACCTTC.